This TCR beta chain derives from a study of T cell repertoires in cytomegalovirus infection. For the study at large: CMV infection plus the matching HLA type was flagged by public TCR beta signatures.

This clonotype was recorded many times. The antigen is not known. Points from the study as a whole: Dominating the ex vivo response were TCR beta clonotypes that were CMV-specific and HLA-C-restricted. Summed frequency of public TCR beta families distinguished CMV carriers with the relevant HLA.

TCRdb fed the reads into MiXCR, producing one record per CDR3 protein. The data show around 74,000 distinct CDR3 sequences, around 3.5% seen once. This CDR3 comprises 12 residues. The V end lost 7 bases, the J end lost 5 bases, and 11 bases lay between the germline ends. Germline CDR1 is WSHSY and CDR2 is SAAADI. The chain couples TRBV10-2 to TRBJ1-2; D perhaps matches TRBD1 (5 bases). The sequencing input was PBMCs. This sequence originates from a human donor in good health (CMV status not recorded). Some clones in this sample may be carry-over from other donors' samples. The DNA of the CDR3 is TGCGCCAGCAAAGAGGGGTCGTATGGCTACACCTTC. It is translated as CASKEGSYGYTF.